This paragraph covers one T cell receptor (beta chain) sequence. Its antigen is not identified. Expressed TCRB transcripts were sequenced after all isolated RNA was converted to cDNA. Profiled with immunoSEQ multiplex PCR; TCRdb holds only in-frame clones, not every one. The table has around 250,000 clones, 11% to 15% seen once; the top ten hold about 0.018%. The data were taken from a study of beta chain features in type 1 diabetes. Study results and caveats: Within each of all four CD4+ subsets, Type 1 diabetes patients had TCRB CDR3s that were moderately but significantly shorter. The question left open here concerned HLA type influencing TCRB rearrangement.

This CDR3 comprises 17 residues. Trimming took 1 base from V and 6 from J; bases not matched to a gene: 12. Germline CDR1 and CDR2: MGHRA and YSYEKL. The authors sorted CD4+ naive, central memory, regulatory and stem cell-like memory cells via CD45RO/CCR7/CD25/CD127/CD95/CD27. Sorted populations all had greater than 98% purity. The rearrangement joins TRBV4-1 to TRBJ1-5; the match to TRBD1 covers 7 bases. The receptor's source is a man under 40 with type 1 diabetes. Source material: naive CD4+ T cells from blood. In DNA form, the CDR3 reads TGCGCCAGCAGCCAAGGTGGTAAAGGGGGCTACGGTCAGCCCCAGCATTTT. Amino acids: CASSQGGKGGYGQPQHF.